This passage covers 8 T cell receptor beta chains from one sample sequenced in a study of siplizumab effects on memory and regulatory T cells. Repertoires were generated with immunoSEQ multiplex PCR, while TCRdb's copy carries only in-frame clones and drops some. Of more than 85,000 clones in the sample, approximately 94% were seen once. The specimen was CD4+ T cells sorted from blood. The receptors shown here come from a human donor in good health.

The gene calls are TRBV14 and TRBJ2-1; D gene unclear. Germline CDR1 SGHDN, CDR2 FVKESK. Trimming removed 3 bases at V and 1 base at J, with 7 bases between. This CDR3 has 14 residues. Here the CDR3 DNA reads TGTGCCAGCAGCCATTCAAGGTCCTACAATGAGCAGTTCTTC. Its translation is CASSHSRSYNEQFF.

The CDR3 nucleotides are TGTGCCAGCAGCCGAGAGGTCGGCAGGGGGAACGAGCAGTACTTC. It translates to CASSREVGRGNEQYF. The J gene is TRBJ2-7, the V gene TRBV7-2, with 7 bases aligning to TRBD1. The CDR3 loop spans 15 amino acids. Losses at the gene ends were 5 bases for V and 5 bases for J; bases not matched to a gene: 12. Looked up from germline, CDR1 is SGHTA and CDR2 is FQGNSA.

V is TRBV12-1 and J is TRBJ2-7. TRBV12-1 is a listed pseudogene. The CDR3 is made up of 14 amino acids. DNA of the CDR3: TGTGCCAGCAGCTCCCGGGACCAATCCTACGAGCAGTACTTC. It translates to CASSSRDQSYEQYF.

V and J are TRBV7-9 and TRBJ2-7; D gene unclear. Germline V lookup: CDR1 SEHNR, CDR2 FQNEAQ (reference sequence). This CDR3 is built from 12 residues. Trimming removed 9 bases at V and 1 base at J, with 10 bases between. In DNA form, the CDR3 reads TGTGCCAGTGGACGCCTATCCTACGAGCAGTACTTC. Its translation: CASGRLSYEQYF.

The genes are TRBV7-8 and TRBJ2-1; D is possibly TRBD2 (6 bases). V was trimmed by 5 bases and J by 6 bases, leaving 14 bases between them. Germline loops: CDR1 SGHVS, CDR2 FQNEAQ. The CDR3 consists of 14 residues. CDR3 protein: CASSQYGGPNEQFF. CDR3 sequence (DNA): TGTGCCAGCAGCCAGTACGGGGGTCCCAATGAGCAGTTCTTC.

The rearrangement joins TRBV6-5 to TRBJ2-7; the match to TRBD1 covers 7 bases. This CDR3 is built from 12 residues. Trimming at V came to 10 bases and at J to 3 bases, leaving 6 bases not matched to a gene. Germline V gene sequence: CDR1 MNHEY, CDR2 SVGAGI. The CDR3 DNA follows: TGTGCCACCGGGACAGTTCTCTACGAGCAGTACTTC. This codes for CATGTVLYEQYF.

This sequence joins TRBV4-1 and TRBJ2-6; D gene unclear. Germline CDR1 is MGHRA and CDR2 is YSYEKL. This CDR3 spans 16 amino acids. The ends were cut back, 6 bases at V and 2 bases at J, with 14 bases in the middle. The DNA for the CDR3 is TGCGCCAGCAGTTATCGGCGGTTGGCTGGGGCCAACGTCCTGACTTTC. This translates into CASSYRRLAGANVLTF.

The chain recombines TRBV6-5 with TRBJ1-2; weak D call: TRBD1 (6 bases). The CDR3 runs to 13 residues. Germline CDR1 and CDR2: MNHEY and SVGAGI. The V end lost 10 bases, the J end lost 0 bases, and 12 bases lay between the germline ends. CDR3 loop: CATQGNSNYGYTF. The CDR3 DNA follows: TGTGCCACGCAGGGGAATTCTAACTATGGCTACACCTTC.